Listed below are T cell receptor beta chains from one sample, sequenced in a study of blood T cells in healthy people across ages. TCRdb re-called the 5' RACE reads through MiXCR, storing one row per CDR3 protein. The sample holds about 1.4 million distinct CDR3 sequences, 59% seen once. Sequencing was carried out using blood. The receptors derive from a man younger than 35 in good health. Each CDR3 is given with its conserved first and last residue. D genes are given only for firm matches. Not all rows give a size; the values are once, few, many and, for expanded clones, a class.

j_gene	abundance	d_gene	v_gene	CDR3nt	CDR3aa
TRBJ2-4	.	TRBD2	TRBV7-2	TGTGCCAGCAGCCTGACAGGACTAGCAGACAAAAACATTCAGTACTTC	CASSLTGLADKNIQYF
TRBJ2-7	few	TRBD1	TRBV4-2	TGTGCCAGCAGCCAAGCCGGGACAGGGGCTCGGGACGAGCAGTACTTC	CASSQAGTGARDEQYF
TRBJ2-5	once	.	TRBV4-1	TGCGCCAGCAGCCTCCAAGTAGGGCCCCAAGAGACCCAGTACTTC	CASSLQVGPQETQYF
TRBJ1-5	.	.	TRBV4-3	TGCGCCAGCAGCCAGCATACAAATCAGCCCCAGCATTTT	CASSQHTNQPQHF
TRBJ2-7	.	TRBD2	TRBV10-3	TGTGCCATCAGGGGGACTAGCGGCTATGGAAGGAACGAGCAGTACTTC	CAIRGTSGYGRNEQYF
TRBJ2-4	.	.	TRBV14	TGTGCCAGCAGCCTCACGAACGGAGGACCTCAGTACTTC	CASSLTNGGPQYF
TRBJ2-7	few	TRBD1	TRBV10-3	TGTGCCACCCAGACAGGGAACGAGCAGTACTTC	CATQTGNEQYF
TRBJ2-5	few	TRBD1	TRBV10-3	TGTGCCATCAGTGCCGCACAGGGGGAGACCCAGTACTTC	CAISAAQGETQYF
TRBJ2-3	few	.	TRBV29-1	TGCAGCGTCGTGGGACCGAGCACAGATACGCAGTATTTT	CSVVGPSTDTQYF
TRBJ2-7	.	.	TRBV28	TGTGCCACCAGCAGCGGACCAGGGTACTACGAGCAGTACTTC	CATSSGPGYYEQYF
TRBJ2-1	.	.	TRBV25-1	TGTGCCAGCAGTTTGGACGGGGGGCCCCAACCTTACAATGAGCAGTTCTTC	CASSLDGGPQPYNEQFF
TRBJ2-1	.	.	TRBV29-1	TGCAGCGTTGAAGATCAAGCGGCCCCCTACAATGAGCAGTTCTTC	CSVEDQAAPYNEQFF
TRBJ2-1	.	TRBD1	TRBV18	TGTGCCAGCTCGCTCCGGACAGGGGAGAGGAATGAGCAGTTCTTC	CASSLRTGERNEQFF
TRBJ2-4	few	TRBD2	TRBV12-3/TRBV12-4	TGTGCCAGCAGTTCCCAGCGGGAGCAACTAGCCAAAAACATTCAGTACTTC	CASSSQREQLAKNIQYF
TRBJ2-7	once	.	TRBV6-1	TGTGCCAGCAGTGAGACCCCGAACCCTGGAGGCTACGAGCAGTACTTC	CASSETPNPGGYEQYF
TRBJ2-7	.	.	TRBV20-1	TGCAGTGCTGTAGGACGATCCTACAATGAGCAGTACTTC	CSAVGRSYNEQYF
TRBJ2-1	.	.	TRBV4-1	TGCGCCAGCAGCGGCGAACTCAATGAGCAGTTCTTC	CASSGELNEQFF
TRBJ1-5	.	.	TRBV6-6	TGTGCCAGCAGTTACAGTCTCAATCAGCCCCAGCATTTT	CASSYSLNQPQHF
TRBJ2-1	.	TRBD2	TRBV20-1	TGCAGTGCCCCCTTCGGACTAGCGGGAGCGGGTGAGCAGTTCTTC	CSAPFGLAGAGEQFF
TRBJ2-3	.	TRBD1	TRBV25-1	TGTGCCAGCAGTGAATACGGACAGGGCACAGATACGCAGTATTTT	CASSEYGQGTDTQYF
TRBJ2-1	.	TRBD1	TRBV16	TGTGCCAGCAGCCCTGGACAGGGCGGGTTCGGTGAGCAGTTCTTC	CASSPGQGGFGEQFF
TRBJ1-2	.	TRBD1	TRBV5-1	TGCGCCAGCAGCTCCCCAGGCCAGGGGGCCAGCACCTTC	CASSSPGQGASTF
TRBJ2-5	.	.	TRBV11-2	TGTACCAGCAGCTTAGCTGATGGACTGGAGACCCAGTACTTC	CTSSLADGLETQYF
TRBJ1-2	few	TRBD1	TRBV4-1	TGCGCCAGCAGCAGACAGGGGGAAGGCTATGGCTACACCTTC	CASSRQGEGYGYTF
TRBJ1-6	.	.	TRBV27	TGTGCCAGCAGTTTATTAGCAGGCTCACCCCTCCACTTT	CASSLLAGSPLHF
TRBJ2-7	.	TRBD1	TRBV9	TGTGCCAGCAGTGAGACAGGGGATGGCGAGCAGTACTTC	CASSETGDGEQYF
TRBJ2-5	.	TRBD2	TRBV9	TGTGCCAGCAGCGATTTTCAAGCGGGAGGTAACCAAGAGACCCAGTACTTC	CASSDFQAGGNQETQYF
TRBJ1-1	.	.	TRBV7-2	TGTGCCAGCAGCTTAGAATCACAGCCAGGAGCTTTCTTT	CASSLESQPGAFF
TRBJ2-1	once	.	TRBV2	TGTGCCAGCAGGGGGTTTGAGACAGTACCAAACAATGAGCAGTTCTTC	CASRGFETVPNNEQFF
TRBJ2-7	.	.	TRBV4-1	TGCGCCAGCAGCCATCTTCCCGAGGGGTACAATGAGCAGTACTTC	CASSHLPEGYNEQYF
TRBJ1-4	.	.	TRBV20-1	TGCAGTGCTAGGGTGGTCTCAACTAATGAAAAACTGTTTTTT	CSARVVSTNEKLFF
TRBJ1-1	.	.	TRBV4-1	TGCGCCAGCAGTTTAATCAGGGGAGGGGACACTGAAGCTTTCTTT	CASSLIRGGDTEAFF
TRBJ2-5	.	.	TRBV2	TGTGCCAGCAGTGAGGTGTCATGGGAGACCCAGTACTTC	CASSEVSWETQYF